Shown below are 26 T cell receptor beta chains from a single sample sequenced in a study of blood T cell repertoires in COVID-19. Profiled with immunoSEQ multiplex PCR; TCRdb holds only in-frame clones, not every one. The table shows about 200,000 clones, with more than 70% occurring only once. Source material: peripheral blood. These receptors originate from a man between 18 and 29 years old with active or convalescent COVID-19.

V gene TRBV24-1 combines with J gene TRBJ2-7, with 10 bases identical to TRBD1. Germline V gene data show CDR1 as KGHDR and CDR2 as SFDVKD. V shed 3 bases and J 3 bases; nucleotides not matched to a gene: 10. CDR3 size: 17 residues. This CDR3 is CATSDGRWTGGYYEQYF. CDR3 sequence (DNA): TGTGCCACCAGTGATGGAAGGTGGACAGGGGGTTACTACGAGCAGTACTTC.

The rearrangement uses TRBV3-1 (or the pseudogene TRBV3-2) and TRBJ1-1, with TRBD1 matching 7 bases. CDR3 length: 15 amino acids. V gave up 4 bases and J gave up 1 base; unmatched junction bases: 6. Germline V gene lookup returns CDR1 LGHDT and CDR2 YNNKEL (reference sequence). The CDR3 DNA follows: TGTGCCAGCAGCCTAGGGGACAGCCAGAACACTGAAGCTTTCTTT. Translation gives CASSLGDSQNTEAFF.

J is TRBJ1-2 and V is TRBV18, with 9 bases identical to TRBD1. The CDR3 is made up of 17 amino acids. Germline CDR1 is KGHSH and CDR2 is LQKENI. After removal of 4 bases from V and 6 bases from J, the junction contained 15 bases not matched to a gene. The CDR3 spells CASSRSPGTGLVDGYTF. The CDR3 DNA follows: TGTGCCAGCTCACGGTCACCCGGGACAGGGTTGGTGGATGGCTACACCTTC.

This clone has a single count. The rearrangement joins TRBV2 to TRBJ1-1, with D possibly being TRBD1 (5 bases). This CDR3 is 16 amino acids long. Germline V gene lookup returns CDR1 SNHLY and CDR2 FYNNEI. The V end was cut by 1 base, the J end by 6 bases, with 18 bases between. The CDR3 DNA follows: TGTGCCAGCAGTGAAGAGGGAAAGGGATGGGGCCCTGAAGCTTTCTTT. It translates to CASSEEGKGWGPEAFF.

This rearrangement joins TRBV27 to TRBJ1-4; no clear D gene. The CDR3 covers 12 residues. The ends were cut back, 1 base at V and 12 bases at J, with 9 bases in the middle. From germline, CDR1 is MNHEY and CDR2 SMNVEV (reference sequence). The CDR3 spells CASSLLGGQLFF. The CDR3 DNA is TGTGCCAGCAGTTTATTGGGCGGGCAACTGTTTTTT.

This chain links TRBV7-3 with TRBJ2-7; 7 bases line up with TRBD2. V shed 5 bases and J 5 bases; nucleotides not matched to a gene: 9. The CDR3 is 14 amino acids. Germline V gene data show CDR1 as SGHTA and CDR2 as FQGTGA. CDR3 protein: CASSPQRGSHEQYF. The CDR3 DNA is TGTGCCAGCAGCCCGCAGCGGGGATCCCACGAGCAGTACTTC. The variable domain in full, completed from reference TRBV7-3 and TRBJ2-7, reads GAGVSQTPSNKVTEKGKYVELRCDPISGHTALYWYRQSLGQGPEFLIYFQGTGAADDSGLPNDRFFAVRPEGSVSTLKIQRTERGDSAVYLCASSPQRGSHEQYFGPGTRLTVT.

The genes are TRBV18 and TRBJ2-2; perhaps TRBD1 as D (5 bases). Trimming shortened V by 5 bases and J by 3 bases, and 7 bases separated the two germline ends. The CDR3 totals 13 residues. Germline lookup yields CDR1 KGHSH and CDR2 LQKENI. CDR3 sequence: CASSSTDTGELFF. In DNA form, the CDR3 reads TGTGCCAGCTCATCGACAGACACCGGGGAGCTGTTTTTT.

The table lists this clone with a count of one. V usage is TRBV27 and J usage is TRBJ2-2, with 13 bases lining up with TRBD2. Trimming cost V 0 bases and J 10 bases; bases outside gene matches: 5. This CDR3 is 16 amino acids long. CDR1 is MNHEY and CDR2 is SMNVEV in the germline V gene (reference sequence). Written as DNA, the CDR3 is TGTGCCAGCAGTTTATCCCGGACTAGCGGGAGTTTGGAGCTGTTTTTT. Translation gives CASSLSRTSGSLELFF.

The V gene is TRBV5-4, the J gene TRBJ2-1, with 10 bases fitting TRBD2. This CDR3 has 17 residues. V was clipped by 4 bases and J by 8 bases; unmatched bases: 15. Germline values: CDR1 SGHNT, CDR2 YYREEE (reference sequence). DNA of the CDR3: TGTGCCAGCAGCCTCCCTTGGAGCGGGGGGGCTACCGATGAGCAGTTCTTC. The encoded protein is CASSLPWSGGATDEQFF. The full variable domain, with the rest looked up from reference TRBV5-4 and TRBJ2-1, is ETGVTQSPTHLIKTRGQQVTLRCSSQSGHNTVSWYQQALGQGPQFIFQYYREEENGRGNFPPRFSGLQFPNYSSELNVNALELDDSALYLCASSLPWSGGATDEQFFGPGTRLTVL.

The V and J genes are TRBV27 and TRBJ1-4, with 9 bases that match TRBD1. V was pared by 2 bases and J by 8 bases, with 9 bases of the junction left unmatched. The CDR3 consists of 16 residues. Per the germline V gene, CDR1 is MNHEY and CDR2 is SMNVEV (reference sequence). The DNA for the CDR3 is TGTGCCAGCAGTTTAGGTGGGACAGGGATGATAGAAAAACTGTTTTTT. Its translation is CASSLGGTGMIEKLFF.

The table lists this clone with a count of one. The chain joins TRBV9 to TRBJ2-1; 14 nucleotides agree with TRBD2. The CDR3 is made up of 17 amino acids. In germline, CDR1 is SGDLS, CDR2 YYNGEE. V dropped 4 bases and J dropped 3; count of bases not matched to a gene: 6. The CDR3 DNA reads as TGTGCCAGCAGCCACCGGACTAGCGGGAGGATCTACAATGAGCAGTTCTTC. It specifies CASSHRTSGRIYNEQFF.

This clone came up a few times. The chain links TRBV6-6 to TRBJ1-2; 7 bases line up with TRBD1. The CDR3 is made up of 15 amino acids. With V trimmed by 6 bases and J by 3 bases, 10 bases remained unmatched. Germline values: CDR1 MNHNY, CDR2 SVGAGI (reference sequence). CDR3 in amino acids: CASRFLETGYYGYTF. CDR3 sequence (DNA): TGTGCCAGCAGATTTTTAGAGACAGGGTACTATGGCTACACCTTC.

The chain combines TRBV19 with TRBJ2-5; D is perhaps TRBD1 (6 bases). Germline V CDR1 and CDR2: LNHDA, SQIVND (reference sequence). This CDR3 is 14 amino acids long. The germline V and J ends were trimmed by 6 bases and 5 bases, with 16 bases remaining between them. The CDR3 DNA follows: TGTGCCAGTAGCAAAGTCAGGGGCCGGGAGACCCAGTACTTC. Amino acid sequence: CASSKVRGRETQYF.

This clone was seen once. Other DNA sequences in the sample encode the same CDR3. J is TRBJ1-5 and V is TRBV15, with D maybe TRBD1 (5 bases). Trimming removed 3 bases from V and 4 bases from J, with 10 bases in between. In germline, CDR1 is LNHNV, CDR2 YYDKDF (reference sequence). CDR3 size: 14 residues. The CDR3 DNA is TGTGCCACCAGCAGGTGGCAGGGAAATCAGCCCCAGCATTTT. Translating it yields CATSRWQGNQPQHF.

This rearrangement joins TRBV5-1 to TRBJ2-3; D possibly corresponds to TRBD2 (5 bases). CDR1 SGHRS and CDR2 YFSETQ come from the germline V gene. This CDR3 contains 15 residues. V was pared by 0 bases and J by 4 bases, with 12 bases between. CDR3: CASSLVGSAADTQYF. Written as DNA, the CDR3 is TGCGCCAGCAGCTTGGTAGGGAGCGCCGCAGATACGCAGTATTTT.

This sequence joins TRBV30 and TRBJ1-4; D is unclear. Trimming removed 0 bases from V and 7 bases from J, with 12 bases in between. Germline V gives CDR1 GTSNPN, CDR2 SVGIG (reference sequence). The CDR3 spans 14 residues. CDR3 in amino acids: CAWSVSGAGEKLFF. CDR3 DNA sequence: TGTGCCTGGAGTGTAAGCGGCGCGGGTGAAAAACTGTTTTTT.

This rearrangement joins TRBV7-8 to TRBJ1-6; D not resolved. Germline lookup yields CDR1 SGHVS and CDR2 FQNEAQ. The V and J ends lost 0 bases and 7 bases respectively, with 4 bases between them. This CDR3 has 13 residues. DNA of the CDR3: TGTGCCAGCAGCTTAGCCCTCAATTCACCCCTCCACTTT. Protein product: CASSLALNSPLHF. The full variable domain, in which reference TRBV7-8 and TRBJ1-6 provide the parts outside the CDR3, is GAGVSQSPRYKVAKRGQDVALRCDPISGHVSLFWYQQALGQGPEFLTYFQNEAQLDKSGLPSDRFFAERPEGSVSTLKIQRTQQEDSAVYLCASSLALNSPLHFGNGTRLTVT.

J is TRBJ2-1 and V is TRBV2; TRBD2 matches 11 bases. The CDR3 length is 14 residues. The junction had 6 bases not matched to a gene; V was cut back by 5 bases and J by 9 bases. Germline lookup yields CDR1 SNHLY and CDR2 FYNNEI. The CDR3: CASSIAGGPGEQFF. The CDR3 nucleotides read TGTGCCAGCAGTATAGCGGGGGGGCCCGGTGAGCAGTTCTTC.

The rearrangement links TRBV24-1 to TRBJ1-3, with TRBD1 matching 9 bases. Germline values: CDR1 KGHDR, CDR2 SFDVKD. The length of the CDR3 is 15 residues. V trimming: 10 bases; J trimming: 0 bases; junction bases outside the gene matches: 6. CDR3 sequence: CATRTGAISGNTIYF. Written as DNA, the CDR3 is TGTGCCACGCGGACAGGGGCGATCTCTGGAAACACCATATATTTT.

This clone was detected once. The identical CDR3 is also encoded by other nucleotide sequences in the sample. The V call is TRBV19, the J call TRBJ1-5; D uncertain. The germline gives CDR1 LNHDA, CDR2 SQIVND (reference sequence). CDR3 length: 13 residues. With 1 base removed from V and 4 bases from J, the gap between germline ends came to 5 bases. The CDR3 sequence: CASSIGGNQPQHF. For the CDR3, the DNA is TGTGCCAGTAGTATAGGAGGGAATCAGCCCCAGCATTTT.

The chain links TRBV10-3 to TRBJ2-1; D may be TRBD2 (6 bases). V was pared by 8 bases and J by 6 bases, with 17 bases between. Germline CDR1 is ENHRY and CDR2 is SYGVKD. CDR3 length: 14 residues. Written as DNA, the CDR3 is TGTGCCATCTCCTGGACAAGCGGGCCCAATGAGCAGTTCTTC. It yields the protein CAISWTSGPNEQFF.

The V gene is TRBV15, the J gene TRBJ1-3; 9 bases are a match to TRBD1. Trimming at V came to 9 bases and at J to 4 bases, leaving 10 bases not matched to a gene. The CDR3 loop spans 15 amino acids. Germline values: CDR1 LNHNV, CDR2 YYDKDF (reference sequence). Here the CDR3 reads CATTRDRVNGNTIYF. CDR3 nucleotides: TGTGCCACTACCCGGGACAGGGTAAACGGAAACACCATATATTTT.

This chain joins TRBV9 and TRBJ1-3; perhaps TRBD1 as D (6 bases). The CDR3 is 14 amino acids. Germline V gene sequence: CDR1 SGDLS, CDR2 YYNGEE. The V and J ends lost 4 bases and 1 base respectively, with 9 bases between them. The CDR3: CASSLTGSGNTIYF. The CDR3 nucleotides are TGTGCCAGCAGCTTAACAGGGTCTGGAAACACCATATATTTT.

This chain links TRBV4-2 with TRBJ2-7, with D hard to call. This CDR3 has 17 amino acids. The germline CDR1 and CDR2 sequences are LGHNA and YNFKEQ. Trimming left V 0 bases short and J 0 bases short, with 15 bases between. This CDR3 reads CASSQDERSPNSYEQYF. The CDR3 DNA reads as TGTGCCAGCAGCCAAGATGAAAGGAGTCCTAACTCCTACGAGCAGTACTTC.

This clone was picked up a small number of times. V usage is TRBV19 and J usage is TRBJ2-7; D perhaps matches TRBD1 (6 bases). Deletions cut 2 bases from V and 3 bases from J, with 14 bases between. Germline assignment: CDR1 LNHDA and CDR2 SQIVND (reference sequence). The CDR3 sequence is 15 residues long. Here the CDR3 reads CASSIRNRVDYEQYF. As DNA, the CDR3 is TGTGCCAGTAGTATACGAAACAGGGTAGACTACGAGCAGTACTTC.

The chain combines TRBV3-1 (or the pseudogene TRBV3-2) with TRBJ2-1; TRBD2 agrees at 9 bases. Germline lookup yields CDR1 LGHDT and CDR2 YNNKEL (reference sequence). CDR3 size: 15 residues. V lost 4 bases and J lost 6; bases outside the gene matches: 7. The CDR3 spells CASSLLGSGSNEQFF. For the CDR3, the DNA is TGTGCCAGCAGCCTGCTGGGTAGCGGGAGCAATGAGCAGTTCTTC.